One and the same sample provided the 11 T cell receptor beta chains below, sequenced in a study of T-cell memory formation after mild COVID-19. TCRdb independently ran MiXCR on the 5' RACE reads; one entry per CDR3 protein. The data contain a few hundred thousand distinct CDR3 sequences, 20% to 25% of them seen just once; the ten biggest clones take up under 15%. The sequenced sample was PBMCs or a T cell subset sorted from them (not recorded which). These receptors all stem from an adult woman who had mild COVID-19 (a few samples of this study predate the infection). Cell type and time point are not known.

The rearrangement uses TRBV6-5 and TRBJ2-1; 8 bases agree with TRBD1. The germline V gene encodes CDR1 MNHEY and CDR2 SVGAGI. This CDR3 is built from 12 residues. V was pared by 10 bases and J by 6 bases, with 5 bases of the junction left unmatched. The CDR3 region has the DNA TGTGCCACCACACAGGGGGGCAATGAGCAGTTCTTC. It specifies CATTQGGNEQFF.

The chain is built from TRBV12-3 or TRBV12-4 and TRBJ2-1; 7 nucleotides match TRBD2. Trimming cost V 2 bases and J 3 bases; bases outside gene matches: 7. The CDR3 covers 16 residues. CDR3 nucleotides: TGTGCCAGCAGTTTATCAGCGGGGCCACTCTACAATGAGCAGTTCTTC. As protein: CASSLSAGPLYNEQFF.

This chain joins TRBV12-3 or TRBV12-4 and TRBJ2-3; D tentatively fits TRBD1 or TRBD2 (5 bases each). The CDR3 runs 15 residues. The V end was cut by 7 bases, the J end by 0 bases, with 14 bases between. The CDR3 DNA reads TGTGCCAGCACCGGGGCGGGCGCTAGCACAGATACGCAGTATTTT. It specifies CASTGAGASTDTQYF.

The chain uses TRBV7-8 and TRBJ1-2, with TRBD1 as a possible D gene (5 bases). The ends were cut back, 0 bases at V and 5 bases at J, with 7 bases in the middle. Germline V lookup: CDR1 SGHVS, CDR2 FQNEAQ. The CDR3 is made up of 13 amino acids. The CDR3 loop is CASSLAGRYGYTF. The CDR3 region has the DNA TGTGCCAGCAGCTTAGCGGGACGGTATGGCTACACCTTC.

This clonotype came up a few times. The chain is built from TRBV12-3 or TRBV12-4 and TRBJ2-7; tentatively, D is TRBD1 or TRBD2 (5 bases each). The ends were cut back, 8 bases at V and 6 bases at J, with 26 bases in the middle. The length of the CDR3 is 16 residues. In DNA form, the CDR3 reads TGTGCCAGCCGGCACAGAACCGGGACGGCACGGGGCGAGCAGTACTTC. Translating gives CASRHRTGTARGEQYF.

J is TRBJ1-3 and V is TRBV27; no firm D call. Between the trimmed V and J ends, which lost 8 bases and 4 bases, there was a span of 9 bases. The CDR3 extends over 12 amino acids. Germline assignment: CDR1 MNHEY and CDR2 SMNVEV (reference sequence). CDR3 sequence: CASSAGGNTIYF. The CDR3 region has the DNA TGTGCCAGCTCGGCGGGCGGAAACACCATATATTTT.

This clonotype was observed a few times. V is TRBV5-4 and J is TRBJ2-2, with 8 bases lining up with TRBD1. Germline CDR1 is SGHNT and CDR2 is YYREEE (reference sequence). The CDR3 length is 14 residues. V shed 0 bases and J 6 bases; nucleotides not matched to a gene: 1. The CDR3 region has the DNA TGTGCCAGCAGCTTGGCGGACAGGGCCGGGGAGCTGTTTTTT. It encodes CASSLADRAGELFF.

The CDR3 nucleotides are TGTGCCAGCAGCGGACGGGGGGTCCAAGAGACCCAGTACTTC. Its protein product is CASSGRGVQETQYF. The chain couples TRBV7-9 to TRBJ2-5; 7 bases align to TRBD2. The length of the CDR3 is 14 residues. V dropped 5 bases and J dropped 1; count of bases not matched to a gene: 4. Germline V CDR1 and CDR2: SEHNR, FQNEAQ (reference sequence).

This clonotype was recorded a few times. The chain couples TRBV12-3 or TRBV12-4 to TRBJ2-5, with D perhaps being TRBD1 or TRBD2 (5 bases each). V lost 5 bases to trimming and J lost 5 bases, with 18 bases between them. The CDR3 has 15 amino acids. The CDR3 protein is CASSPTSEGRETQYF. The CDR3 DNA reads TGTGCCAGCAGTCCCACCTCCGAGGGACGGGAGACCCAGTACTTC.

In DNA form, the CDR3 reads TGTGCCAGCAGCCCGAGCAGGGGGCAGGGAGAAAAACTGTTTTTT. Translation gives CASSPSRGQGEKLFF. This rearrangement joins TRBV7-9 to TRBJ1-4; 8 nucleotides line up with TRBD1. CDR3 length equals 15 residues. Germline V gene lookup returns CDR1 SEHNR and CDR2 FQNEAQ (reference sequence). The V gene end was trimmed by 5 bases and the J gene end by 8 bases; junction bases not matched to a gene: 10. The complete variable domain, with remaining parts taken from reference TRBV7-9 and TRBJ1-4, reads DTGVSQNPRHKITKRGQNVTFRCDPISEHNRLYWYRQTLGQGPEFLTYFQNEAQLEKSRLLSDRFSAERPKGSFSTLEIQRTEQGDSAMYLCASSPSRGQGEKLFFGSGTQLSVL.

The chain carries TRBV30 and TRBJ2-5; a weak D match, TRBD1 (5 bases). The germline V gene has CDR1 GTSNPN and CDR2 SVGIG (reference sequence). This CDR3 contains 11 residues. The ends were cut back, 0 bases at V and 8 bases at J, with 7 bases in the middle. The CDR3 protein is CAWSVQGTQYF. Written as DNA, the CDR3 is TGTGCCTGGAGTGTCCAGGGCACCCAGTACTTC. Combining the CDR3 with reference TRBV30 and TRBJ2-5 gives the whole variable domain SQTIHQWPATLVQPVGSPLSLECTVEGTSNPNLYWYRQAAGRGLQLLFYSVGIGQISSEVPQNLSASRPQDRQFILSSKKLLLSDSGFYLCAWSVQGTQYFGPGTRLLVL.